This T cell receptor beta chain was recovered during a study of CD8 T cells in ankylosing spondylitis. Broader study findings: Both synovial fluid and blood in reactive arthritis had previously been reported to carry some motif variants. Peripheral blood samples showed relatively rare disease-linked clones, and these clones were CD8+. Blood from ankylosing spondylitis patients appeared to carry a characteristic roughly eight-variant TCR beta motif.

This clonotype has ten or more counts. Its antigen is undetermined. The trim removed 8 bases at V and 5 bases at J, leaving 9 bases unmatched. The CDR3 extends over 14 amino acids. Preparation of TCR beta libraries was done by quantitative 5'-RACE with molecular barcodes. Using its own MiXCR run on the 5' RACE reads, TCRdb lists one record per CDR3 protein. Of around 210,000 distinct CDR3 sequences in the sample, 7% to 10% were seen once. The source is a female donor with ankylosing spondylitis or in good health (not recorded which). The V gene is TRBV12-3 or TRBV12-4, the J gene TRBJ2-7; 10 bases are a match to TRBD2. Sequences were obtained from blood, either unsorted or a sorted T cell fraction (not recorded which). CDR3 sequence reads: CASGPSGSPHEQYF. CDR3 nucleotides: TGTGCCAGCGGCCCTAGCGGGAGTCCCCACGAGCAGTACTTC.